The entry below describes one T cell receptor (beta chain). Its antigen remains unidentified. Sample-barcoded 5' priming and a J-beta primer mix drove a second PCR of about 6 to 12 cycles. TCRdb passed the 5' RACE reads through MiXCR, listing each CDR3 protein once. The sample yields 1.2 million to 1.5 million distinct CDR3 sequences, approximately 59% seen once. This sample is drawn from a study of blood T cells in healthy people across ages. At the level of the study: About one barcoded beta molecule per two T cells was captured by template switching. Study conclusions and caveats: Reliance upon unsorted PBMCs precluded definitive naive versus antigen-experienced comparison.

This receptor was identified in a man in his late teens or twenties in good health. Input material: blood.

CDR3 loop: CASSQDLGRVTDTQYF. Here the CDR3 DNA reads TGTGCCAGCAGCCAAGATTTAGGCAGGGTAACAGATACGCAGTATTTT. V gene TRBV4-2 combines with J gene TRBJ2-3, with D possibly being TRBD1 (5 bases). V shed 0 bases and J shed 3 bases, with 13 bases lying between them. This CDR3 comprises 16 residues. CDR1 is LGHNA and CDR2 is YNFKEQ in the germline V gene.